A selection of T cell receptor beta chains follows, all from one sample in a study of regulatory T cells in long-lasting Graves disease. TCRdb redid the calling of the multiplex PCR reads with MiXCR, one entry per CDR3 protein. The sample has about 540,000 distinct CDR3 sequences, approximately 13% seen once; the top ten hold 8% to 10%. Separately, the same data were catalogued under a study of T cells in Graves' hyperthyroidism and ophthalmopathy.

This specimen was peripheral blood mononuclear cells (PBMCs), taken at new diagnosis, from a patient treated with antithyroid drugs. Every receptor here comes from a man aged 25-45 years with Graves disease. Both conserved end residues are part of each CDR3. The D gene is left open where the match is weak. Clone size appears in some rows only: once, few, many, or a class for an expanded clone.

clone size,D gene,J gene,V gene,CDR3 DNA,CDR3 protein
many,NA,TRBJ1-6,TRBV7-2,TGTGCCAGCAGCCCAACGCCCGGGGGGTCCCTCCACTTT,CASSPTPGGSLHF
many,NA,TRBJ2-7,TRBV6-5,TGTGCCAGCAGTTACCAACGCCTGGGGGGAGGCGCCTACGAGCAGTACTTC,CASSYQRLGGGAYEQYF
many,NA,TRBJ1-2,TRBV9,TGTGCCAGCAACCCCCCAGGGGCATTTGGCTACACCTTC,CASNPPGAFGYTF
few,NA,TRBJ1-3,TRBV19,TGTGCCAGTAGTTGGAGTGGGCAGGCTGGAAACACCATATATTTT,CASSWSGQAGNTIYF
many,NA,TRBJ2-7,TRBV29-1,TGCAGCGTTGGGGACTCAGGGAAGCAGTACTTC,CSVGDSGKQYF
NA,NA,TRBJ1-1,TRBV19,TGTGCCAGTAGCATGAGGAGGGGCACTGAAGCTTTCTTT,CASSMRRGTEAFF
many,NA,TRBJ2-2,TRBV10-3,TGTGCCATCAGTGAGGCATCAGTTACCGGGGAGCTGTTTTTT,CAISEASVTGELFF
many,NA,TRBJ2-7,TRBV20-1,TGCAGTGCTAGACAGTCTCTCTACGAGCAGTACTTC,CSARQSLYEQYF
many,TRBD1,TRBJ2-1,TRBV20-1,TGCAGTGCTAGGAGGGACAGCTCCTACAATGAGCAGTTCTTC,CSARRDSSYNEQFF
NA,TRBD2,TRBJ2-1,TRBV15,TGTGCCACCAGCAGAGAAAGAGCGGGAGATCCCAATGAGCAGTTCTTC,CATSRERAGDPNEQFF
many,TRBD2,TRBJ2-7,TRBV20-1,TGCAGTGCTACAAAAAGCGGGACGAACTACGAGCAGTACTTC,CSATKSGTNYEQYF
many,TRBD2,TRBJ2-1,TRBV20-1,TGCAGTGCTAGAGATGGTCTAGCGGTGGGGAATGAGCAGTTCTTC,CSARDGLAVGNEQFF
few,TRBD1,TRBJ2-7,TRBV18,TGTGCCAGCTCAAACCGCGGACAGGGCGGGCAGTACTTC,CASSNRGQGGQYF
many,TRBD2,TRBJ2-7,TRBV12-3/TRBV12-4,TGTGCCAGCAGAGCGGGACTAGCGGGAGGGCGAAACGAGCAGTACTTC,CASRAGLAGGRNEQYF
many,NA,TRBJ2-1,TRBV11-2,TGTGCCAGCAGCCCGATGACAGGACGCTACAATGAGCAGTTCTTC,CASSPMTGRYNEQFF
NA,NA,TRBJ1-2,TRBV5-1,TGTGCCAGCAGCTTATGGGAACCCTATGGCTACACCTTC,CASSLWEPYGYTF
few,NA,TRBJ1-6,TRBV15,TGTGCCACCAGCAGAACCGGGACGGGGAGTTCACCCCTCCACTTT,CATSRTGTGSSPLHF
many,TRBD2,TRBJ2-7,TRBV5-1,TGCGCCAGCAGCGTGCCCCGGACTAGCGGGGCCTACGAGCAGTACTTC,CASSVPRTSGAYEQYF
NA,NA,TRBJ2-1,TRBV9,TGTGCCAGCAGCTCGCAGGAAGCGGTTGAGCAGTTCTTC,CASSSQEAVEQFF
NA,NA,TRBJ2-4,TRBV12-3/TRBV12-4,TGTGCCAGCTCCGCCTCAGAGAGGGCCAAAAACATTCAGTACTTC,CASSASERAKNIQYF
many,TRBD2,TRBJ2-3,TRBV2,TGTGCCAGCATAGCGGGAGAGGGAGATACGCAGTATTTT,CASIAGEGDTQYF
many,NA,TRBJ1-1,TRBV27,TGTGCCAGCAGGGCACGGTCGAACACTGAAGCTTTCTTT,CASRARSNTEAFF
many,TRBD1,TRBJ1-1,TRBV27,TGTGCCAGCAGTTTATCCAAGGGGACAGGGCACACTGAAGCTTTCTTT,CASSLSKGTGHTEAFF
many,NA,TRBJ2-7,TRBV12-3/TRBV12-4,TGTGCCAGCAGGCCCGGGACAAAGTTCCCATACGAGCAGTACTTC,CASRPGTKFPYEQYF
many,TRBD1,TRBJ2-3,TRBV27,TGTGCCAGCAGTTCCCTGGGACAGGGGGCAGATACGCAGTATTTT,CASSSLGQGADTQYF
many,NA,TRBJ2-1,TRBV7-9,TGTGCCAGCAGCTTAGGACCGGTCTACAATGAGCAGTTCTTC,CASSLGPVYNEQFF
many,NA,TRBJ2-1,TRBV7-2,TGTGCCAGCAGCCCTCCAGGCTCCATCTACAATGAGCAGTTCTTC,CASSPPGSIYNEQFF
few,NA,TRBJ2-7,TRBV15,TGTGCCACCAGCAGAGACCTGACAGAATACGAGCAGTACTTC,CATSRDLTEYEQYF
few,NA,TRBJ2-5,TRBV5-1,TGCGCCAGCAGCTTGCCCAGGCGGGAGACCCAGTACTTC,CASSLPRRETQYF